This T cell receptor beta chain derives from a study of T cell repertoires in cytomegalovirus infection. About this clonotype itself: Its antigen is unknown.

Study outcomes and limitations: It was HLA-C-restricted CMV-specific TCR beta clonotypes that dominated the response ex vivo.

TCRdb redid the calling of the reads with MiXCR, one entry per CDR3 protein. The table shows 230,000 or so distinct CDR3 sequences, with 35% to 45% occurring only once. Trimming left V 11 bases short and J 4 bases short, with 32 bases between. The CDR3 contains 18 residues. Germline CDR1 is MNHEY and CDR2 is SMNVEV (reference sequence). The receptor's source is a human donor in good health (CMV status not recorded). Some clones in this sample may be carry-over from other donors' samples. Sequencing used CD8+ T cells from cultured PBMCs, obtained from culture after CMV antigen stimulation. The rearrangement uses TRBV27 and TRBJ1-1; D call uncertain. For the CDR3, the DNA is TGTGCCGGCGTACCGGGCCGCCCTTTCGATAGGAAGGGCACTGAAGCTTTCTTT. Its translation: CAGVPGRPFDRKGTEAFF.